This T cell receptor beta chain was recorded in a study of T cells in Graves' hyperthyroidism and ophthalmopathy (dated by TCRdb to between 2018 and 2021). The study in broad terms: Peripheral blood samples were taken at the time of initial diagnosis, prior to any treatment. To identify distinguishing TCR V-J signatures, a discovery cohort of roughly 100 patients was used, comprising approximately 40 with Graves' ophthalmopathy and 57 with stable Graves' hyperthyroidism. Prospective prediction of ophthalmopathy was tested in an independent validation cohort consisting of 18 to 20 hyperthyroidism patients and some 17 patients who later progressed to ophthalmopathy. The 100 or so discovery patients were divided at random into training and test sets in a 7:3 ratio. Thyroid tissue and blood T-cell repertoires from several Graves' hyperthyroidism patients were also compared in the study. Once sampling was done, hyperthyroidism patients were given methimazole at a starting dose of 30 mg daily, whereas ophthalmopathy patients were given high-dose intravenous methylprednisolone. The paper reports TCR Vbeta CDR3 sequencing of over 120 peripheral blood samples: 43 ophthalmopathy, fewer than 80 hyperthyroidism and 17 progressor patients.

The CDR3 covers 16 residues, taking in both the cysteine and the phenylalanine. The DNA shown is the 48-base CDR3, in frame from base 1. CDR1 and CDR2 were assigned from the germline V gene (reference sequence) as MNHEY and SMNVEV. V is clipped by 3 bases and J by 2 bases, and the sequence between their germline boundaries is 14 bases long. Overall results and qualifications from the work: Blood samples also contained most of the expanded thyroid clonotypes (frequency above 0.001), which suggests that blood repertoires may reflect thyroid immune responses. A model built on a 13 V-J signature distinguished ophthalmopathy from stable hyperthyroidism, reaching about 88% sensitivity and about 81% specificity in cross-validation and 80%/75% in testing. No statistical method was used to set the sample size in advance, and investigators knew the group allocation. In validation, the model predicted progression to ophthalmopathy with about 71% sensitivity and roughly 75% specificity, a median of around six months before onset.

TCR beta CDR3 regions were amplified from RNA transcripts. The TCR CDR3 was subjected to a first round of RT-PCR using the HTBI primer set and the Qiagen OneStep RT-PCR kit. Libraries were constructed in a second round of multiplex PCR, after which size selection and purification were performed. Paired-end sequencing of the libraries was performed with 100 bp reads on an Illumina HiSeq2000. As for the original processing: Raw data were processed with SOAPnuke, discarding reads with adapters, uncalled bases, mean Phred below 15, or no exact constant-primer or identifier match. COPE v1.2.5 was used to merge the high-quality paired reads, and each unique nucleotide sequence was defined as a clonotype. MiTCR v1.1 was used to align clonotypes to the IMGT TRBV, TRBD and TRBJ reference segments. The analysis was restricted to V-J combinations with a frequency above 0.0001, which together covered 99.2% of the repertoires. The TCS score was defined as the ratio of F50 (clonal expansion) to E x V (chaos), calculated using BLOSUM62-based TCRdist between CDR3 peptides within each V-J. Welch's t-statistics and random forest reduced roughly 530 V-J features to roughly 13, which were used in a naive Bayes classifier (R e1071). TCRdb reprocessing: public reads trimmed at Q25 with fastp, clones called with MiXCR, in-frame beta chains kept. Every CDR3 protein is listed once, alongside the most common genes and DNA of its rows. The V and J calls and clone size are TCRdb's, not the authors'. Within this sample are fewer than 900,000 distinct CDR3 sequences, with around 20% of them counted one time only. About a sixth of the sample rests with the top ten.

Details on this clonotype: Its antigen specificity is not known. Base qualities are not at hand, and no much larger clone is one base apart.

Hyperthyroidism patients were newly diagnosed, had a disease duration of under 2 months, and were aged 18 to 65 years. The study excluded patients with uncontrolled infections, other autoimmune diseases, pregnancy or lactation. Diagnoses were based on clinical symptoms, serum thyroxine and TRAb, thyroid ultrasound and orbital computed tomography. For progressor patients, blood was drawn at the first diagnosis of hyperthyroidism, before any ophthalmopathy symptoms had appeared. Ficoll-Paque density gradient centrifugation was used to isolate PBMCs from around 10 ml of fresh peripheral blood. Patients classed as progressors first received a Graves' hyperthyroidism diagnosis and then went on to develop ophthalmopathy during follow-up. Total RNA was extracted using Trizol reagent, and RNA quality was assessed on an Agilent 2100 Bioanalyzer.

Sequenced: blood. The chain links TRBV27 with TRBJ1-5; a tentative D match to TRBD1 spans 5 bases. This clonotype originated in a woman between 45 and 65 years old with Graves' hyperthyroidism that later progressed to Graves' ophthalmopathy. The bases read TGTGCCAGCAGTTTCCGGGGTGGGGGTCGCAATCAGCCCCAGCATTTT. The translation is CASSFRGGGRNQPQHF.